This TCR beta chain was captured in a study of CD8 T cells in Susac syndrome. Random hexamers primed reverse transcription of about 0.45 to 1 ug RNA. TCRdb redid the calling of the immunoSEQ multiplex PCR reads with MiXCR, one entry per CDR3 protein. The sample has 250,000 to 300,000 distinct CDR3 sequences; approximately 85% are singletons. With 6 bases clipped from V and 4 bases from J, the junction kept 18 bases outside the gene matches. The CDR3 has 18 residues. Sequencing was performed on CD8+ T cells from PBMCs. This chain joins TRBV6-7 and TRBJ1-2; 9 bases line up with TRBD1. TRBV6-7 is an ORF for which the function is uncertain. This receptor was obtained from a human donor with multiple sclerosis. This chain's CDR3 is CASRKQGAMDPSGYGYTF. For the CDR3, the DNA is TGTGCCAGCAGAAAACAGGGGGCGATGGATCCCTCCGGCTATGGCTACACCTTC.